This T cell receptor (beta chain) originates from a study of OX40 agonist ivuxolimab in advanced cancers. V was pared by 0 bases and J by 2 bases, with 8 bases between. From germline, CDR1 is SGDLS and CDR2 YYNGEE. CDR3 length: 14 amino acids. The protocol was immunoSEQ multiplex PCR, while the TCRdb copy is restricted to in-frame clones and leaves out a portion. Here the sample spans about 46,000 clones, roughly 90% being singletons. This clonotype was obtained from an adult with an advanced solid tumor such as melanoma, head and neck, liver or kidney cancer. The starting material was CD4+ or CD8+ T cells sorted from blood, obtained in a trial of the OX40 agonist ivuxolimab. The genes are TRBV9 and TRBJ2-5; D unresolved. This CDR3 reads CASSVGQIQETQYF. The DNA for the CDR3 is TGTGCCAGCAGCGTAGGCCAAATTCAAGAGACCCAGTACTTC.